These T cell receptor beta chains were read from a single sample in a study of blood T cells in healthy people across ages. TCRdb analysed the 5' RACE reads with MiXCR anew, one entry per CDR3 protein. The table shows some 790,000 distinct CDR3 sequences, with about 30% occurring only once. Sequencing input: blood. Receptors originate from an elderly woman in good health. Each CDR3 is given with its conserved first and last residue. Fields, in order: J gene, D gene, clone size, V gene, CDR3 protein, CDR3 DNA. The D gene is left open where the match is weak. Size tells how often a clone was seen (once, few, many) or the class of an expanded clone, and some rows leave it out.

>TRBJ2-5|TRBD2|NA|TRBV10-3
CAISESFRLAEGAQETQYF
TGTGCCATCAGTGAGTCCTTTCGACTAGCCGAGGGAGCCCAAGAGACCCAGTACTTC
>TRBJ2-3|TRBD2|many|TRBV10-3
CAISGESGGADTQYF
TGTGCCATCAGTGGAGAAAGCGGGGGCGCAGATACGCAGTATTTT
>TRBJ2-1|TRBD2|NA|TRBV5-1
CASSLGLAGVSRGNEQFF
TGCGCCAGCAGCTTGGGTCTAGCGGGGGTATCTAGGGGGAATGAGCAGTTCTTC
>TRBJ2-1|NA|many|TRBV4-1
CASSQEGYPSYNEQFF
TGCGCCAGCAGCCAAGAGGGCTACCCTTCGTACAATGAGCAGTTCTTC
>TRBJ2-1|NA|many|TRBV7-9
CASRRDINEQFF
TGTGCCAGCAGAAGGGACATCAATGAGCAGTTCTTC
>TRBJ2-5|NA|many|TRBV18
CASSPGAVTQETQYF
TGTGCCAGCTCACCAGGGGCAGTTACTCAAGAGACCCAGTACTTC
>TRBJ1-6|NA|NA|TRBV4-3
CASSQDTESSPLHF
TGCGCCAGCAGCCAAGACACTGAGAGCTCACCCCTCCACTTT
>TRBJ2-7|NA|few|TRBV10-3
CAISESGTGGQYF
TGTGCCATCAGTGAGTCAGGGACTGGCGGCCAGTACTTC
>TRBJ2-7|NA|NA|TRBV20-1
CSARGSTAGTYEQYF
TGCAGTGCTAGAGGTTCTACGGCAGGGACCTACGAGCAGTACTTC
>TRBJ1-2|NA|NA|TRBV19
CASSISGRNYGYTF
TGTGCCAGTAGTATCTCAGGGCGGAACTATGGCTACACCTTC
>TRBJ1-1|NA|NA|TRBV12-3/TRBV12-4
CASSLKKNTEAFF
TGTGCCAGCAGTTTAAAAAAGAACACTGAAGCTTTCTTT
>TRBJ1-5|NA|NA|TRBV20-1
CSASDPGSPRIQPQHF
TGCAGTGCTAGTGATCCCGGATCCCCGAGGATTCAGCCCCAGCATTTT
>TRBJ2-7|NA|many|TRBV20-1
CSARDTGITYEQYF
TGCAGTGCTAGAGATACAGGGATTACCTACGAGCAGTACTTC
>TRBJ1-1|NA|few|TRBV6-2/TRBV6-3
CASRSRQAQAEAFF
TGTGCCAGCAGATCTAGACAGGCCCAGGCTGAAGCTTTCTTT
>TRBJ1-3|TRBD1|NA|TRBV27
CASSSQGEIPGNTIYF
TGTGCCAGCAGTTCGCAGGGGGAAATCCCTGGAAACACCATATATTTT
>TRBJ2-5|TRBD2|NA|TRBV10-2
CASMTSEDQETQYF
TGCGCCAGCATGACTAGCGAGGACCAAGAGACCCAGTACTTC
>TRBJ1-6|NA|few|TRBV27
CASSLQRGRTNSPLHF
TGTGCCAGCAGTTTACAACGGGGACGGACGAATTCACCCCTCCACTTT
>TRBJ2-7|TRBD2|few|TRBV20-1
CSARSAGGRYEQYF
TGCAGTGCTAGATCGGCGGGGGGGCGCTACGAGCAGTACTTC
>TRBJ2-3|NA|many|TRBV6-1
CASSAKEDTQYF
TGTGCCAGCAGTGCGAAAGAAGATACGCAGTATTTT
>TRBJ2-3|NA|many|TRBV7-2
CASSLERQAQQYF
TGTGCCAGCAGCTTAGAAAGGCAGGCCCAACAGTATTTT
>TRBJ2-3|TRBD1|many|TRBV27
CASSLRSGTGVTDTQYF
TGTGCCAGCAGTTTAAGGTCCGGGACAGGAGTCACAGATACGCAGTATTTT
>TRBJ2-5|NA|NA|TRBV24-1
CATSDPRPENQETQYF
TGTGCCACCAGTGACCCCCGCCCAGAGAACCAAGAGACCCAGTACTTC
>TRBJ2-7|TRBD1|many|TRBV7-9
CASSFGQGIYEQYF
TGTGCCAGCAGCTTCGGACAGGGTATCTACGAGCAGTACTTC
>TRBJ2-5|TRBD1|many|TRBV20-1
CSARWDRGFETQYF
TGCAGTGCTAGGTGGGACAGGGGGTTCGAGACCCAGTACTTC
>TRBJ1-2|NA|many|TRBV20-1
CSTHLTGYTF
TGCAGCACACACTTGACGGGCTACACCTTC
>TRBJ2-3|NA|many|TRBV7-9
CASSRQTGRTDTQYF
TGTGCCAGCAGCCGCCAGACAGGACGCACAGATACGCAGTATTTT
>TRBJ1-5|NA|NA|TRBV18
CASSPREDINQPQHF
TGTGCCAGCTCACCAAGAGAAGATATCAATCAGCCCCAGCATTTT
>TRBJ2-5|TRBD1|many|TRBV12-3/TRBV12-4
CASSFTGTGGRARETQYF
TGTGCCAGCAGTTTCACCGGGACAGGGGGGAGGGCGAGGGAGACCCAGTACTTC
>TRBJ2-5|NA|NA|TRBV14
CASSQNKVPGQYF
TGTGCCAGCAGCCAGAATAAAGTCCCGGGACAGTACTTC
>TRBJ2-7|NA|few|TRBV6-2/TRBV6-3
CASSFRQIPTNEQYF
TGTGCCAGCAGTTTTAGGCAGATCCCTACCAACGAGCAGTACTTC
>TRBJ1-3|NA|NA|TRBV12-3/TRBV12-4
CASSRSGTGGNTIYF
TGTGCCAGCAGTCGGTCCGGGACTGGCGGAAACACCATATATTTT
>TRBJ1-2|TRBD1|NA|TRBV10-3
CAISRDRGSYGYTF
TGTGCCATCAGTCGGGACAGGGGCTCCTATGGCTACACCTTC
>TRBJ2-4|NA|many|TRBV6-5
CASSSLRVAKNIQYF
TGTGCCAGCAGTTCCCTCAGGGTGGCCAAAAACATTCAGTACTTC
>TRBJ2-5|NA|once|TRBV10-2
CASSEPWTSQETQYF
TGCGCCAGCAGTGAGCCTTGGACCAGTCAAGAGACCCAGTACTTC
>TRBJ2-5|TRBD1|NA|TRBV7-3
CASSSTGGEWETQYF
TGTGCCAGCAGCTCGACAGGGGGCGAGTGGGAGACCCAGTACTTC
>TRBJ2-3|TRBD2|NA|TRBV9
CASSVGSGATDTQYF
TGTGCCAGCAGCGTAGGTAGCGGGGCGACAGATACGCAGTATTTT
>TRBJ2-7|NA|many|TRBV5-1
CASSLGGTPTYEQYF
TGCGCCAGCAGCTTGGGCGGGACACCTACCTACGAGCAGTACTTC
>TRBJ2-7|TRBD1|few|TRBV24-1
CATSDFPGQGGRRSYNEQYF
TGTGCCACCAGTGATTTCCCGGGACAGGGGGGGCGAAGGTCCTACAATGAGCAGTACTTC
>TRBJ1-1|NA|NA|TRBV2
CASRTQGLSEAFF
TGTGCCAGCAGAACCCAGGGGTTATCTGAAGCTTTCTTT
>TRBJ1-1|NA|NA|TRBV28
CASRRTDHTEAFF
TGTGCCAGCAGGCGGACAGATCACACTGAAGCTTTCTTT
>TRBJ1-6|NA|NA|TRBV2
CASSGGMGNSPLHF
TGTGCCAGCAGTGGAGGGATGGGTAATTCACCCCTCCACTTT
>TRBJ2-1|TRBD2|NA|TRBV7-2
CASSQSGGGTRSSYNEQFF
TGTGCCAGCAGCCAGAGCGGGGGTGGGACTCGAAGCTCCTACAATGAGCAGTTCTTC
>TRBJ2-1|TRBD2|many|TRBV20-1
CSARDSSGGAGEQFF
TGCAGTGCTAGAGATAGTAGCGGGGGGGCCGGAGAGCAGTTCTTC
>TRBJ1-5|TRBD1|few|TRBV6-6
CASSYSSRGANQPQHF
TGTGCCAGCAGTTACTCGTCCAGGGGGGCCAACCAGCCCCAGCATTTT
>TRBJ2-3|TRBD2|many|TRBV7-9
CASSLGLAGDRTDTQYF
TGTGCCAGCAGCTTGGGACTAGCGGGGGACCGCACAGATACGCAGTATTTT